This T cell receptor (beta chain) was documented in a study of identical twins. Each CDR3 protein gets one entry after TCRdb re-called the 5' RACE reads with MiXCR. There are roughly 540,000 distinct CDR3 sequences in the sample; around 20% occur only once, and 0.91% lies in the top ten. Germline CDR1 and CDR2: MGHDK and SYGVNS. The CDR3 is 15 amino acids. Trimming pared 6 bases from V and 5 bases from J, leaving 20 bases between. The same sample was also used in a study of T cells expressing NK-cell markers.

The receptor comes from a woman under 30 in good health. The rearrangement uses TRBV25-1 and TRBJ2-7; the D gene could be TRBD1 or TRBD2 (6 bases each). Sequenced: CD4+ T cells sorted from blood. This CDR3 is CASSLTLGGTDEQYF. The CDR3, as DNA: TGTGCCAGCAGCCTAACCCTGGGGGGCACAGACGAGCAGTACTTC.